These T cell receptor beta chains were read from a single sample in a study of shared clonotypes between healthy human individuals. Generated by immunoSEQ multiplex PCR, the TCRdb table keeps only in-frame clones and is missing some. Found here are around 2.1 million clones, 93% of them singletons; the top ten hold 1.5% to 2%. Material for sequencing was naive CD8+ T cells from PBMCs. All receptors derive from a man aged 18 to 35 in good health. Some clones in this sample may be carry-over from other donors' samples. The CDR3 runs from the conserved cysteine through the conserved F or W. The D gene is left open where the match is weak. Clone size is given for some rows only: seen once, a few or many times, or a class if the clone is expanded.

j_gene | d_gene | v_gene | abundance | CDR3aa | CDR3nt
TRBJ2-7 | TRBD1 | TRBV27 | NA | CASRYRDREAEQYF | TGTGCCAGCAGGTACCGGGACAGGGAGGCCGAGCAGTACTTC
TRBJ2-3 | NA | TRBV9 | NA | CASNGGDSDTQYF | TGTGCCAGCAACGGTGGTGATTCAGATACGCAGTATTTT
TRBJ2-7 | TRBD2 | TRBV10-3 | NA | CAISEGSSGRAAYEQYF | TGTGCCATCAGTGAGGGGAGTAGCGGGAGGGCCGCCTACGAGCAGTACTTC
TRBJ2-5 | NA | TRBV19 | NA | CASSPGGAQETQYF | TGTGCCAGTAGTCCCGGTGGGGCACAAGAGACCCAGTACTTC
TRBJ2-5 | TRBD2 | TRBV27 | NA | CASSLSPAGRGTQYF | TGTGCCAGCAGTTTATCCCCCGCAGGGAGGGGGACCCAGTACTTC
TRBJ2-7 | NA | TRBV4-2 | NA | CASSQASPREQYF | TGTGCCAGCAGCCAAGCCTCCCCTCGTGAGCAGTACTTC
TRBJ2-7 | TRBD1 | TRBV27 | NA | CASSLDRGYEQYF | TGTGCCAGCAGTTTAGACAGGGGGTACGAGCAGTACTTC
TRBJ2-1 | NA | TRBV2 | NA | CASRRGNNEQFF | TGTGCCAGCCGGAGGGGGAACAATGAGCAGTTCTTC
TRBJ2-1 | TRBD2 | TRBV7-9 | NA | CASSPLAGGNEQFF | TGTGCCAGCAGCCCACTAGCGGGAGGTAATGAGCAGTTCTTC
TRBJ1-5 | NA | TRBV2 | once | CASNWDPGLSGNQPQHF | TGTGCCAGCAATTGGGACCCAGGGTTATCGGGCAATCAGCCCCAGCATTTT
TRBJ2-1 | TRBD2 | TRBV5-1 | NA | CASSLVGGGPFYEQFF | TGCGCCAGCAGCTTGGTTGGGGGAGGGCCGTTTTATGAGCAGTTCTTC
TRBJ1-5 | TRBD1 | TRBV5-8 | few | CASSLVATGENQPQHF | TGTGCCAGCAGCTTAGTCGCGACAGGGGAGAATCAGCCCCAGCATTTT
TRBJ1-5 | NA | TRBV4-1 | NA | CASSQVLGQISNQPQHF | TGCGCCAGCAGCCAAGTCCTAGGACAGATTAGCAATCAGCCCCAGCATTTT
TRBJ2-1 | NA | TRBV18 | NA | CASSEGYTIDEQFF | TGTGCCAGCTCAGAGGGATATACCATAGATGAGCAGTTCTTC
TRBJ1-3 | NA | TRBV5-5 | once | CASSHVGAYSGNTIYF | TGTGCCAGCAGCCACGTGGGGGCCTACTCTGGAAACACCATATATTTT
TRBJ2-7 | NA | TRBV6-1 | NA | CASSEAVAYEQYF | TGTGCCAGCAGTGAAGCGGTAGCTTACGAGCAGTACTTC
TRBJ2-7 | NA | TRBV4-1 | once | CASSQPLHSYEQYF | TGCGCCAGCAGCCAACCATTACACTCCTACGAGCAGTACTTC